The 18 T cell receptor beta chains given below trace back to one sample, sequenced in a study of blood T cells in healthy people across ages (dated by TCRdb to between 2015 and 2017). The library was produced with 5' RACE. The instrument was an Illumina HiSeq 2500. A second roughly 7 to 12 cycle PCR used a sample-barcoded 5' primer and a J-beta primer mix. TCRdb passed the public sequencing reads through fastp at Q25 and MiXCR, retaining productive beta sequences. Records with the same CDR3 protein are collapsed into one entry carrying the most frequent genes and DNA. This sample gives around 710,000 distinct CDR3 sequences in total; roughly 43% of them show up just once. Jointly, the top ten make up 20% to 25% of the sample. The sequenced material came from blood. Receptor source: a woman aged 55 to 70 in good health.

The CDR3 DNA reads as TGTGCCAGCAGCTTAAGGACAGGGACGCTTTACACAGATACGCAGTATTTT. It specifies CASSLRTGTLYTDTQYF. The genes are TRBV7-2 and TRBJ2-3; 8 nucleotides match TRBD1. The germline V gene encodes CDR1 SGHTA and CDR2 FQGNSA. This CDR3 is 17 amino acids long. J gave up 2 bases and V 2 bases, and 9 bases lay outside the gene matches.

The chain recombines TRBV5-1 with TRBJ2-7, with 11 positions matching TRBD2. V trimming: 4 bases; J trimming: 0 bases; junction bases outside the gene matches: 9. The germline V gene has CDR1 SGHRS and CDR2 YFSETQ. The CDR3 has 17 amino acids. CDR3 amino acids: CASSPRTSGGSSYEQYF. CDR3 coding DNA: TGCGCCAGCAGCCCCCGAACTAGCGGGGGAAGCTCCTACGAGCAGTACTTC.

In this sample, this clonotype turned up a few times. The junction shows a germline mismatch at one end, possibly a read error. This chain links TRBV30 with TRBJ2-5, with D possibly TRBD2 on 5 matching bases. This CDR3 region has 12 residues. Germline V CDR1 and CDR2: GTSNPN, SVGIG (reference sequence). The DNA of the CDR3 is TGTGCCGGGAGTGTAGATCAAGAGACCCAGTACTTC. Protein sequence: CAGSVDQETQYF.

CDR3 sequence (DNA): TGTGCCAGCAGCCCGAGGGGGGCCGCCTCGGAGACCCAGTACTTC. It translates to CASSPRGAASETQYF. V and J are TRBV14 and TRBJ2-5; D possibly uses TRBD1 or TRBD2 (6 bases each). The germline gives CDR1 SGHDN, CDR2 FVKESK. This CDR3 contains 15 residues. Trimming removed 4 bases from V and 5 bases from J, with 17 bases in between.

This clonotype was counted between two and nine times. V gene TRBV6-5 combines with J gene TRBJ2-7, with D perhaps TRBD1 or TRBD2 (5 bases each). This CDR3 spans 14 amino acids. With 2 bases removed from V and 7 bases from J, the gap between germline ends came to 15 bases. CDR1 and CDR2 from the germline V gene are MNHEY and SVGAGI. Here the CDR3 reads CASSYMGRAGEQYF. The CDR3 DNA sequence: TGTGCCAGCAGTTACATGGGGCGGGCCGGGGAGCAGTACTTC.

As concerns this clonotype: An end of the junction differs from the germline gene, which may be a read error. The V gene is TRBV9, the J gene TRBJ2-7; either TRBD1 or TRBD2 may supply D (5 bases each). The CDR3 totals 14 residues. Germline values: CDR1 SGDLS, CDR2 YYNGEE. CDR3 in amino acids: CASSAGTFSYERYF. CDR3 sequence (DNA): TGTGCCAGCAGCGCCGGGACCTTCTCCTACGAGCGGTACTTC.

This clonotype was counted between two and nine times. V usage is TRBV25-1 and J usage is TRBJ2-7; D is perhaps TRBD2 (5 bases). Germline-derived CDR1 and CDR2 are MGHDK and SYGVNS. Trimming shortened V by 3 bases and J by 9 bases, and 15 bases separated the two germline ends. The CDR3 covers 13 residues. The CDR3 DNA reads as TGTGCCAGCAGTGATACAGCGGCGGTTCGGCAGTACTTC. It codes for CASSDTAAVRQYF.

For the CDR3, the DNA is TGTGCCAGCAGCCGCGGGACAGGGACCTCCGCATCCTACAATGAGCAGTTCTTC. Translated: CASSRGTGTSASYNEQFF. The rearrangement links TRBV12-3 or TRBV12-4 to TRBJ2-1, with 9 bases lining up with TRBD1. V was pared by 6 bases and J by 1 base, with 13 bases of the junction left unmatched. CDR3 length: 18 amino acids.

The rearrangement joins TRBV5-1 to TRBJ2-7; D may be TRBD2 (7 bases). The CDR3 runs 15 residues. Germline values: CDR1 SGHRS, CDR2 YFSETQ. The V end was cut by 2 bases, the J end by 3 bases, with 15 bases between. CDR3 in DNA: TGCGCCAGCAGCTTAGGAGGGGGGGGAGACTACGAGCAGTACTTC. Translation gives CASSLGGGGDYEQYF.

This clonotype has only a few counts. In DNA form, the CDR3 reads TGCGCCAGCAGCTTGGAGGGACAAGGAGAAAAACTGTTTTTT. Amino acids: CASSLEGQGEKLFF. The chain couples TRBV5-1 to TRBJ1-4; tentatively, D is TRBD1 (6 bases). The CDR3 consists of 14 residues. From germline, CDR1 is SGHRS and CDR2 YFSETQ. Trimming cost V 0 bases and J 8 bases, with 11 bases left between them.

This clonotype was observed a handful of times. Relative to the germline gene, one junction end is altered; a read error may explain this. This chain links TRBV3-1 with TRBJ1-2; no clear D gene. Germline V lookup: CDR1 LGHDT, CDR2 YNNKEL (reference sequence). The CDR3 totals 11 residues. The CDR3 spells CASSQEYGYTF. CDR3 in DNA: TGTGCCAGCAGTCAAGAATATGGCTACACCTTC.

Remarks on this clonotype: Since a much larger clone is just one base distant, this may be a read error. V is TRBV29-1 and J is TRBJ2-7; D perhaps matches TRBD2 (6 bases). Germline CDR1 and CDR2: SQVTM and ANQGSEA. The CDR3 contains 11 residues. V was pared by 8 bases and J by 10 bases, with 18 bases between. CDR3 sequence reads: CSFGGLEAQYF. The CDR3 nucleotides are TGCAGCTTTGGGGGGTTGGAGGCCCAGTACTTC.

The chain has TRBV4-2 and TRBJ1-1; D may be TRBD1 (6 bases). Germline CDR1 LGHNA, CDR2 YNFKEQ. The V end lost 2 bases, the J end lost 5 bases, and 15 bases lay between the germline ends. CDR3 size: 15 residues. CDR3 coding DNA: TGTGCCAGCAGCCAAATAACGGAGGGGGAGACTGAAGCTTTCTTT. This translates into CASSQITEGETEAFF.

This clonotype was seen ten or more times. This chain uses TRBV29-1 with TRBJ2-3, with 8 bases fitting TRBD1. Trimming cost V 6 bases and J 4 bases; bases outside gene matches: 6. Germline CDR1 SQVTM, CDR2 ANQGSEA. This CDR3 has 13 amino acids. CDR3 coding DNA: TGCAGCGTCGTGGACAGGGAACCAGATACGCAGTATTTT. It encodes CSVVDREPDTQYF.

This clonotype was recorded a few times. The CDR3: CASFFGRYTEAFF. In DNA, the CDR3 is TGTGCCAGTTTTTTCGGAAGGTACACTGAAGCTTTCTTT. The chain recombines TRBV12-3 or TRBV12-4 with TRBJ1-1; D not resolved. The CDR3 contains 13 residues. The V and J ends lost 9 bases and 3 bases respectively, with 14 bases between them.

CDR3 region: CAWTLNQGGEYF. The CDR3 nucleotides are TGTGCCTGGACCTTAAACCAGGGGGGAGAGTATTTT. The V call is TRBV30, the J call TRBJ2-3; a possible D gene is TRBD1 (7 bases). Trimming removed 4 bases at V and 13 bases at J, with 18 bases between. Germline CDR1 is GTSNPN and CDR2 is SVGIG (reference sequence). This CDR3 comprises 12 residues.

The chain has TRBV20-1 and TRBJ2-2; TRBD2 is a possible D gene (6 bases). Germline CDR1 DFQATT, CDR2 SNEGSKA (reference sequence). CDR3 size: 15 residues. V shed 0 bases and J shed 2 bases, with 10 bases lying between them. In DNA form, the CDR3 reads TGCAGTGCTAGAGATCGGAGGGTTAACACCGGGGAGCTGTTTTTT. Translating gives CSARDRRVNTGELFF.

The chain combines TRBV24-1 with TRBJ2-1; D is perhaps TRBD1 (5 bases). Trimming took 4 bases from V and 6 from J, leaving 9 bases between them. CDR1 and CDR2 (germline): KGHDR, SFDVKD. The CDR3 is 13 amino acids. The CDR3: CATSEAGFNEQFF. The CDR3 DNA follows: TGTGCCACCAGTGAGGCAGGGTTCAATGAGCAGTTCTTC.